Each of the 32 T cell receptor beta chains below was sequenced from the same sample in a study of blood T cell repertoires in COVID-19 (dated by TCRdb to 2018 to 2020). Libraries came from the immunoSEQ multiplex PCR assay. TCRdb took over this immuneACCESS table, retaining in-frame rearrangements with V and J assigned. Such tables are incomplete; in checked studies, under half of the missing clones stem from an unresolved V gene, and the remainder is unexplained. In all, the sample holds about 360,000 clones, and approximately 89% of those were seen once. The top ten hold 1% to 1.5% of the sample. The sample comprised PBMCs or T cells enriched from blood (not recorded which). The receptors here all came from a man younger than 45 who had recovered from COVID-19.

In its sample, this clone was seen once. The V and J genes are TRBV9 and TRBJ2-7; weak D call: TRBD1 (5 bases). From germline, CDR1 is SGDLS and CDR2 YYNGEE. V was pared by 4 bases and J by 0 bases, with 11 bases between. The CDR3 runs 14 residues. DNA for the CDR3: TGTGCCAGCAGCCCCCGACAGACCTCCTACGAGCAGTACTTC. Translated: CASSPRQTSYEQYF.

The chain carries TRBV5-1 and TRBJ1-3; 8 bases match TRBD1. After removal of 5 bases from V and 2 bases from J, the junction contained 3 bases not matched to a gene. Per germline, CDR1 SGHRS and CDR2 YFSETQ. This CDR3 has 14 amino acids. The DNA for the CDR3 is TGCGCCAGCAGGCCGACAGGGGCTGGAAACACCATATATTTT. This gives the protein CASRPTGAGNTIYF. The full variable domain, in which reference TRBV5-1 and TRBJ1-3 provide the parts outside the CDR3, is KAGVTQTPRYLIKTRGQQVTLSCSPISGHRSVSWYQQTPGQGLQFLFEYFSETQRNKGNFPGRFSGRQFSNSRSEMNVSTLELGDSALYLCASRPTGAGNTIYFGEGSWLTVV.

The CDR3 sequence is CASSLGRGAGGYTF. Here the CDR3 DNA reads TGTGCCAGCAGCTTAGGCCGGGGGGCCGGGGGCTACACCTTC. The chain has TRBV13 and TRBJ1-2, with TRBD1 as a possible D gene (6 bases). Germline-derived CDR1 and CDR2 are PRHDT and FYEKMQ (reference sequence). The CDR3 runs 14 residues. V lost 0 bases and J 8 bases, leaving 13 bases between the germline ends.

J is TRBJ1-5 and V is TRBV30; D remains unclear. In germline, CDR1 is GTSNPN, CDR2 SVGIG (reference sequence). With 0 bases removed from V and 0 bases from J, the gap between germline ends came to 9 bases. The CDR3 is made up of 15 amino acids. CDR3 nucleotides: TGTGCCTGGAGTGTATACTCAAATAGCAATCAGCCCCAGCATTTT. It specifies CAWSVYSNSNQPQHF.

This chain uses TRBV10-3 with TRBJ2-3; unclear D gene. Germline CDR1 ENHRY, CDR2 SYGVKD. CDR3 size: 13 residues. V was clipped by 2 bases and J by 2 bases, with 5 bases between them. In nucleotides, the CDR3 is TGTGCCATCAGTGAGACACCCACAGATACGCAGTATTTT. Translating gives CAISETPTDTQYF.

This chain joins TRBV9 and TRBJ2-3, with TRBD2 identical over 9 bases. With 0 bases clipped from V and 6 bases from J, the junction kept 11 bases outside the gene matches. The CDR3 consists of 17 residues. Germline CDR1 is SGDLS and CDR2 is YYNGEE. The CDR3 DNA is TGTGCCAGCAGCGTAGGGGTAGCGGGGGATTTAAGGGATACGCAGTATTTT. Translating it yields CASSVGVAGDLRDTQYF.

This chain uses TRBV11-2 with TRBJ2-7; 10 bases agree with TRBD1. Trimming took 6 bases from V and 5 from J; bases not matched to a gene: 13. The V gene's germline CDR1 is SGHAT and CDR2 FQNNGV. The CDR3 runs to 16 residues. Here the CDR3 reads CASSTLWGQGKHEQYF. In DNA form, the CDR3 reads TGTGCCAGCAGTACCCTTTGGGGACAGGGGAAGCACGAGCAGTACTTC.

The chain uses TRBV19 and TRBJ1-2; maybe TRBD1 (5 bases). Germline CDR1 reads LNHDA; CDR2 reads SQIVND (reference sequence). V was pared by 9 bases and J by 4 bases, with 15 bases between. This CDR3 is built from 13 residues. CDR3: CASLRGGVYGYTF. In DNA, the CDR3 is TGTGCCAGCCTACGGGGGGGAGTCTATGGCTACACCTTC.

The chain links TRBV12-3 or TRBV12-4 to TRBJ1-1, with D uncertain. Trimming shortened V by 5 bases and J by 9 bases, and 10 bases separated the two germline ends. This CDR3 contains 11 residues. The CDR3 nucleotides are TGTGCCAGCAGTCCGGGTGCCCAAGCTTTCTTT. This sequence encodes CASSPGAQAFF.

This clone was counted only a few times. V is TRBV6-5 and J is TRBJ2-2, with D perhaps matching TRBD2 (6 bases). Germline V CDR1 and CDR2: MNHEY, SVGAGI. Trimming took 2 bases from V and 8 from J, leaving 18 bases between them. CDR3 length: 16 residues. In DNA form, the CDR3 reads TGTGCCAGCAGTTACACGAAACTTTCCGGAGGGGGGGAGCTGTTTTTT. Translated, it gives CASSYTKLSGGGELFF.

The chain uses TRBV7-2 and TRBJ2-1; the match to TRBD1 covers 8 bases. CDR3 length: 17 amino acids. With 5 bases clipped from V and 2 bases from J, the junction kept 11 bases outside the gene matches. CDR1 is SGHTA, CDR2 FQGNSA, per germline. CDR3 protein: CASSPYRDRPTYNEQFF. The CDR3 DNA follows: TGTGCCAGCAGCCCATATCGGGACAGGCCTACCTACAATGAGCAGTTCTTC. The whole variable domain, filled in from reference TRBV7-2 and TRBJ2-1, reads GAGVSQSPSNKVTEKGKDVELRCDPISGHTALYWYRQSLGQGLEFLIYFQGNSAPDKSGLPSDRFSAERTGGSVSTLTIQRTQQEDSAVYLCASSPYRDRPTYNEQFFGPGTRLTVL.

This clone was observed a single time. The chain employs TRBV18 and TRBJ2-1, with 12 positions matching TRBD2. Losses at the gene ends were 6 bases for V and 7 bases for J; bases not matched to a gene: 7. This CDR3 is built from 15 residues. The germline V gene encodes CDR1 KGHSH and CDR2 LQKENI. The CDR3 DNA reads TGTGCCAGCTCGTTCGGACTAGCGGGGATGAATGAGCAGTTCTTC. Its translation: CASSFGLAGMNEQFF. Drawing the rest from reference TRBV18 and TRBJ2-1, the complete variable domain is NAGVMQNPRHLVRRRGQEARLRCSPMKGHSHVYWYRQLPEEGLKFMVYLQKENIIDESGMPKERFSAEFPKEGPSILRIQQVVRGDSAAYFCASSFGLAGMNEQFFGPGTRLTVL.

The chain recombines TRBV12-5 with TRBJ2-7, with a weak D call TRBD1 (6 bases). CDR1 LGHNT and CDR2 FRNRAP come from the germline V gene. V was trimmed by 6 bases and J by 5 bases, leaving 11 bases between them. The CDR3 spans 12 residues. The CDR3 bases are TGTGCTAGTGGCGACAGGCACGACGAGCAGTACTTC. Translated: CASGDRHDEQYF.

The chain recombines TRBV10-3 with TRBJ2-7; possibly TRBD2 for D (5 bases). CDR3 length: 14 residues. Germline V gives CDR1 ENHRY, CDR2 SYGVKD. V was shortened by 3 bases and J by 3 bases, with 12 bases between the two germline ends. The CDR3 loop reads CAISEEGGFYEQYF. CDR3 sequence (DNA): TGTGCCATCAGTGAAGAGGGTGGGTTCTACGAGCAGTACTTC.

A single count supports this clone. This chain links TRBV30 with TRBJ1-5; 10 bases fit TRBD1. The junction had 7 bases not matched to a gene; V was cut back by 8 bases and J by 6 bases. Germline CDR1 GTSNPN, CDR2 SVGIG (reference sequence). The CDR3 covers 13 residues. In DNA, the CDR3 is TGTGCCGTGCGACAGGGGGCGGGTCAGCCCCAGCATTTT. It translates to CAVRQGAGQPQHF. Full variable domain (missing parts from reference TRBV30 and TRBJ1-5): SQTIHQWPATLVQPVGSPLSLECTVEGTSNPNLYWYRQAAGRGLQLLFYSVGIGQISSEVPQNLSASRPQDRQFILSSKKLLLSDSGFYLCAVRQGAGQPQHFGDGTRLSIL.

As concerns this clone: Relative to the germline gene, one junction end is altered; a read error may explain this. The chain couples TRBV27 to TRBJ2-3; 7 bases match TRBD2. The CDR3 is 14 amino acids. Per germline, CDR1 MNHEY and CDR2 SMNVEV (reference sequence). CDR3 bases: TGTGCCAGCGGTTTAGCGGGCCTAGGTGATACGCAGTATTTT. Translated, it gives CASGLAGLGDTQYF.

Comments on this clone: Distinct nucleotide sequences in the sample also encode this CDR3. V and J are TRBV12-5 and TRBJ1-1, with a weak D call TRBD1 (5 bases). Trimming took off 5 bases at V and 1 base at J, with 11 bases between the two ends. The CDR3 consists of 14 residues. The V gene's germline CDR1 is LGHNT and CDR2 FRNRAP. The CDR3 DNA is TGTGCTAGTGGTCTCCCGACAGAGAACACTGAAGCTTTCTTT. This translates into CASGLPTENTEAFF.

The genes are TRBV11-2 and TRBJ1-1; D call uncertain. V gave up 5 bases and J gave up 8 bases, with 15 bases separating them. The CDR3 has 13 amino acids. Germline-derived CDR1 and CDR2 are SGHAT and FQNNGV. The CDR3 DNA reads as TGTGCCAGCAGCCCTCCTAATAGACTCGAAGCTTTCTTT. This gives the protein CASSPPNRLEAFF. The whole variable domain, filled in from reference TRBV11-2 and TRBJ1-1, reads EAGVAQSPRYKIIEKRQSVAFWCNPISGHATLYWYQQILGQGPKLLIQFQNNGVVDDSQLPKDRFSAERLKGVDSTLKIQPAKLEDSAVYLCASSPPNRLEAFFGQGTRLTVV.

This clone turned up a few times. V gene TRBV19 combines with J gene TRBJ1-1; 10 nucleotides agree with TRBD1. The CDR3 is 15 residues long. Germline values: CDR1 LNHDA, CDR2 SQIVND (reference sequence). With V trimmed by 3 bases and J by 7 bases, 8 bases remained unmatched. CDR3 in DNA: TGTGCCAGTAGTATTAGACAGGGGGCGTCTGATGAAGCTTTCTTT. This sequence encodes CASSIRQGASDEAFF.

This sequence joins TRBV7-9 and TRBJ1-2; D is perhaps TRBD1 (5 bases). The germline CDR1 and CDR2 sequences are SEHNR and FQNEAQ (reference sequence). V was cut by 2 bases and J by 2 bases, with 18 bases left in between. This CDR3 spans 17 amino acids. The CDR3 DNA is TGTGCCAGCAGCTTACGCGTTTTAGTAGGGGTCAACTATGGCTACACCTTC. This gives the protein CASSLRVLVGVNYGYTF.

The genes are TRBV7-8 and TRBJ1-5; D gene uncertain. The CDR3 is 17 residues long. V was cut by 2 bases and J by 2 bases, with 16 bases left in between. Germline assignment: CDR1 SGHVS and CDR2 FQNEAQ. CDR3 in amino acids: CASSLSGQPSGNQPQHF. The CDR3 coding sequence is TGTGCCAGCAGCTTAAGCGGGCAGCCGTCGGGCAATCAGCCCCAGCATTTT.

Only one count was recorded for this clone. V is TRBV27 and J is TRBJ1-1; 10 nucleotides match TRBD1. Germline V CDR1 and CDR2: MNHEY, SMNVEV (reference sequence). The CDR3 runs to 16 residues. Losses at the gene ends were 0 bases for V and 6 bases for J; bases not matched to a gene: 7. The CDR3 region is CASSLSGLTGGPEAFF. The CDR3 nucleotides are TGTGCCAGCAGTTTATCGGGCCTGACAGGGGGCCCTGAAGCTTTCTTT.

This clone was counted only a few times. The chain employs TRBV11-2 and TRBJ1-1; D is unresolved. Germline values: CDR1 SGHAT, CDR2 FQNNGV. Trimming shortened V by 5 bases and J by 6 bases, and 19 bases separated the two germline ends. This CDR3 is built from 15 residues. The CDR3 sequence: CASSMVGRVSAEAFF. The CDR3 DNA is TGTGCCAGCAGCATGGTAGGACGAGTTAGCGCTGAAGCTTTCTTT.

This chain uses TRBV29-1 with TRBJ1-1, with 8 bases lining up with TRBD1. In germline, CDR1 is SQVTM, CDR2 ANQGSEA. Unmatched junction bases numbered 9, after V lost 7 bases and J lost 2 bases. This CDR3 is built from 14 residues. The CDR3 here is CSAFGRGQNTEAFF. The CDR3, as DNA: TGCAGCGCTTTTGGCAGGGGGCAAAACACTGAAGCTTTCTTT.

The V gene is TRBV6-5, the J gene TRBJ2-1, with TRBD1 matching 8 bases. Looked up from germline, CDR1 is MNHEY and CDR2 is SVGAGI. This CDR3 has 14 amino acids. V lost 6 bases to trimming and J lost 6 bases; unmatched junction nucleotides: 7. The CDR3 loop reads CASRPLDRGNEQFF. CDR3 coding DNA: TGTGCCAGCAGACCTTTAGACAGGGGCAATGAGCAGTTCTTC.

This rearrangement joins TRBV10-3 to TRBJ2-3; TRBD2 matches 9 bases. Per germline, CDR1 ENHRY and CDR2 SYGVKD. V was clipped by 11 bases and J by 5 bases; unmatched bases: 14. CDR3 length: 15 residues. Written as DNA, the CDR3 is TGTGCCGCCCGAGGTGCGGGGGGGCCGGTAGATACGCAGTATTTT. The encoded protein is CAARGAGGPVDTQYF.

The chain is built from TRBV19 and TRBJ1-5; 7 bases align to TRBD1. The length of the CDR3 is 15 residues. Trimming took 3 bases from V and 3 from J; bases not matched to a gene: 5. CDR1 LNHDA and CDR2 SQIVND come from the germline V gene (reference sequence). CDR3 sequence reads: CASSIDRAVNQPQHF. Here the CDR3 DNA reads TGTGCCAGTAGTATTGACAGGGCGGTCAATCAGCCCCAGCATTTT.

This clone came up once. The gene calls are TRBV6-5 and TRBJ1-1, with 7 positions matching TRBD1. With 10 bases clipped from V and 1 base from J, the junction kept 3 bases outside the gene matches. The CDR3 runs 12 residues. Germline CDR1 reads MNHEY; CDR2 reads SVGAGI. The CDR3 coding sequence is TGTGCCACACGGACAGGGAACACTGAAGCTTTCTTT. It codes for CATRTGNTEAFF.

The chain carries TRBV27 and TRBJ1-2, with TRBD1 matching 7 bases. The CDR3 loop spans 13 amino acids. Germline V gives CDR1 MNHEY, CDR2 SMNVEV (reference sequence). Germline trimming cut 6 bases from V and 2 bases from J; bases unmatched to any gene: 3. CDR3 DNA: TGTGCCAGCAGGTTACAGGGGAACTATGGCTACACCTTC. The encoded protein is CASRLQGNYGYTF.

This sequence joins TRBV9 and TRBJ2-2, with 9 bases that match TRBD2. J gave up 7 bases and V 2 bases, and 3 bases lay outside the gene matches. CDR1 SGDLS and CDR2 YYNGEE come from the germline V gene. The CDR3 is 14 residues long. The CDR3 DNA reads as TGTGCCAGCAGCGTTAAGACTAGCGGCGGGGAGCTGTTTTTT. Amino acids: CASSVKTSGGELFF.

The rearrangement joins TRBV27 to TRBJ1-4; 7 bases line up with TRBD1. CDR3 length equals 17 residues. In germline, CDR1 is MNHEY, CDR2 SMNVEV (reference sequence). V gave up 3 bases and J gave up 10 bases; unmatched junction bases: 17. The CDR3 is CASSFTSTGRVGGKLFF. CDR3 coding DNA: TGTGCCAGCAGTTTCACGTCGACAGGGCGAGTTGGAGGAAAACTGTTTTTT.

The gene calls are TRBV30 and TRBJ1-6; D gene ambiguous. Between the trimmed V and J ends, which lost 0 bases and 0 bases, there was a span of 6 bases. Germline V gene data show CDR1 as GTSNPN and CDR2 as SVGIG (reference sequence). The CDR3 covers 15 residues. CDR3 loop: CAWSVHGSYNSPLHF. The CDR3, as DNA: TGTGCCTGGAGTGTACATGGCTCCTATAATTCACCCCTCCACTTT. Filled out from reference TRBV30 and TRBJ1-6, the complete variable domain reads SQTIHQWPATLVQPVGSPLSLECTVEGTSNPNLYWYRQAAGRGLQLLFYSVGIGQISSEVPQNLSASRPQDRQFILSSKKLLLSDSGFYLCAWSVHGSYNSPLHFGNGTRLTVT.